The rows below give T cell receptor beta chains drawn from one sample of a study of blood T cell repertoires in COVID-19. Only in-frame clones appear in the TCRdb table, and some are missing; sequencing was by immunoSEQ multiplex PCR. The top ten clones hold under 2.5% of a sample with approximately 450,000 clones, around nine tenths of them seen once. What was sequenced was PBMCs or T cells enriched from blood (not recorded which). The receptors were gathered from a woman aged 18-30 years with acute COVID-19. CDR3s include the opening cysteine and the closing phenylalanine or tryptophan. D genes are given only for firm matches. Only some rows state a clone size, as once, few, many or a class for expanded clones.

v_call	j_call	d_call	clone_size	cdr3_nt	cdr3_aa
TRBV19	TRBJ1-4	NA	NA	TGTGCCAGTCAAATGGGGAGGGATAATGAAAAACTGTTTTTT	CASQMGRDNEKLFF
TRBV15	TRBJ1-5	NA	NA	TGTGCCACCAGCAGAGTGGAGTTTAGCAATCAGCCCCAGCATTTT	CATSRVEFSNQPQHF
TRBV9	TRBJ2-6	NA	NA	TGTGCCAGCAGCCCCTTCGTCGGGGGCTCTGGGGCCAACGTCCTGACTTTC	CASSPFVGGSGANVLTF
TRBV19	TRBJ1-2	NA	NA	TGTGCCAGTATGAGAGCAGGGAAGAACTATGGCTACACCTTC	CASMRAGKNYGYTF
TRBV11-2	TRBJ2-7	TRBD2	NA	TGTGCCAGCAGAATAGCGGGACCGACGTCTTCCTACGAGCAGTACTTC	CASRIAGPTSSYEQYF
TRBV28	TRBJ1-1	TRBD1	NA	TGTGCCAGCAGTTTCCCGGGGACAGGGCTCGCTTTCTTT	CASSFPGTGLAFF
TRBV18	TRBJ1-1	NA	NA	TGTGCCAGCACCCGAGGGCCAGGGGACACTGAAGCTTTCTTT	CASTRGPGDTEAFF
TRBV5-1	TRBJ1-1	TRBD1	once	TGCGCCAGCAGCGGGACAGTTATGAACACTGAAGCTTTCTTT	CASSGTVMNTEAFF
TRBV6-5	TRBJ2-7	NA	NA	TGTGCCAGCAGACCACCAGGGGCTCAAGTCGAGCAGTACTTC	CASRPPGAQVEQYF
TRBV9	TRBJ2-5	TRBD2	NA	TGTGCCAGCAGCGTAAGGACTAGCTCGGAGACCCAGTACTTC	CASSVRTSSETQYF
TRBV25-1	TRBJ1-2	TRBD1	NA	TGTGCCAGCAGCAGACAGGGCACTGAGGGCTACACCTTC	CASSRQGTEGYTF
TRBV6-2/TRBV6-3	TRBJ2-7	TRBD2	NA	TGTGCCAGCAGCCTAGCGGGAGTATCCTACGAGCAGTACTTC	CASSLAGVSYEQYF
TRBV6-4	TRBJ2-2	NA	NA	TGTGCCAGCTCTCAATCAGGGGTGACCGGGGAGCTGTTTTTT	CASSQSGVTGELFF
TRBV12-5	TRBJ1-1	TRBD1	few	TGTGCTAGTGGTGCGGACAGGGGTGAAGCTTTCTTT	CASGADRGEAFF
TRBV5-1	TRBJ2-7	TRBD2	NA	TGCGCCAGCAGCCGATCCGGGACTAGCGGATCCTACGAGCAGTACTTC	CASSRSGTSGSYEQYF
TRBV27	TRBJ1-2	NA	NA	TGTGCCAGCAGCCCCGGGACACCGGACGGCTACACCTTC	CASSPGTPDGYTF
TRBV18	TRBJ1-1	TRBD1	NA	TGTGCCAGCTCCCCACAGGGGGATGTAACTGAAGCTTTCTTT	CASSPQGDVTEAFF
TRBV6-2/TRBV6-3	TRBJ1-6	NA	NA	TGTGCCAGCAGTTACGGAGATTCACCCCTCCACTTT	CASSYGDSPLHF
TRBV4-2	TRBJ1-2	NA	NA	TGTGCCAGCAGCCAAGACTATTTAGTGCCAATCGAGGGCTACACCTTC	CASSQDYLVPIEGYTF
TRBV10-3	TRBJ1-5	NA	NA	TGTGCCATCAGTGAGCTGGGTCGGACGGGGCAGCCCCAGCATTTT	CAISELGRTGQPQHF
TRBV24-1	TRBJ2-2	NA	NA	TGTGCCACCAGTGATTTTGACAGTACGAACACCGGGGAGCTGTTTTTT	CATSDFDSTNTGELFF
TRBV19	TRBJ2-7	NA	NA	TGTGCCAGTAGTGGTCCAGGGTTCCTTACCTACGAGCAGTACTTC	CASSGPGFLTYEQYF
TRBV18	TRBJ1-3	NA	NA	TGTGCCAGCTCACCACCCGCCCGGAGCCGTGGAAACACCATATATTTT	CASSPPARSRGNTIYF
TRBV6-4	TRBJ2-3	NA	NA	TGTGCGGCGATCACCTCAGGGGGGACTAGCACAGATACGCAGTATTTT	CAAITSGGTSTDTQYF
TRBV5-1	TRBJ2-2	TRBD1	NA	TGCGCCAGCGGACGAGGACAGGGGCCCCTTATAGCCGGGGAGCTGTTTTTT	CASGRGQGPLIAGELFF
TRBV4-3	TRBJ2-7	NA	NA	TGCGCCAGCAGCCAAGCAAGAACGCCCAAGCTGTACGAGCAGTACTTC	CASSQARTPKLYEQYF
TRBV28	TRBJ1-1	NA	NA	TGTGCCAGCAGCCGAGCGGGTTACAAGGGGCAGAGGTTAGACACTGAAGCTTTCTTT	CASSRAGYKGQRLDTEAFF
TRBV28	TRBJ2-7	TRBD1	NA	TGTGCCAGCAGTTTTACCCGGACAGGTACGGCCGAGCAGTACTTC	CASSFTRTGTAEQYF
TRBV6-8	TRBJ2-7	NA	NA	TGTGCCAGCAGCTCCACTAGGGTATTCTGCTACGAGCAGTACTTC	CASSSTRVFCYEQYF
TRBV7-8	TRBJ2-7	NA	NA	TGTGCCAGCAGTCGAAGCGGGCAGGGTACCTTCTACGAGCAGTACTTC	CASSRSGQGTFYEQYF
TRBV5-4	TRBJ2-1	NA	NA	TGTGCCAGCAGCACGGGGGATGAGCAGTTCTTC	CASSTGDEQFF
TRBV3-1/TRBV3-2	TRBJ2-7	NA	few	TGTGCCAGCAGCCAAGATCGCTACGAGCAGTACTTC	CASSQDRYEQYF
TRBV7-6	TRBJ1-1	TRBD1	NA	TGTGCCAGCAGCCCTCGGACAGGGGTGAACACTGAAGCTTTCTTT	CASSPRTGVNTEAFF
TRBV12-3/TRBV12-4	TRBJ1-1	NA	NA	TGTGCCAGCAGTCCAGGGGTTATCGGTTTGGCTTTCTTT	CASSPGVIGLAFF
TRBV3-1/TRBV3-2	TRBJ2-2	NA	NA	TGTGCCAGCAGAAGACAATCGGACACCGGGGAGCTGTTTTTT	CASRRQSDTGELFF
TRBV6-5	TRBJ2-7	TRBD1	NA	TGTGCCAGCAGTCAAAATACCGGGACAGGGGACGAGCAGTACTTC	CASSQNTGTGDEQYF
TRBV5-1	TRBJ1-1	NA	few	TGCGCCAGCAGCTTGGGGGCTTCGAGCACTGAAGCTTTCTTT	CASSLGASSTEAFF
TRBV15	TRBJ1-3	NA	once	TGTGCCACCAGCAGCGACCGGGACACTGGAAACACCATATATTTT	CATSSDRDTGNTIYF
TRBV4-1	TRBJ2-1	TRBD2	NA	TGCGCCAGCAGCCGGCCCGGGACTAGCGGCTACAATGAGCAGTTCTTC	CASSRPGTSGYNEQFF
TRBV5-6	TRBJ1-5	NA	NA	TGTGCCAGCAGCTTGCGGGGGGCTATGGAGCCCCAGCATTTT	CASSLRGAMEPQHF
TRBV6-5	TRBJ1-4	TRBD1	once	TGTGCCAGCAGTTACCTACAGGGGAATGAAAAACTGTTTTTT	CASSYLQGNEKLFF
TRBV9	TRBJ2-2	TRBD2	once	TGTGCCAGCAGCATAGGACTAGTTGCGAACACCGGGGAGCTGTTTTTT	CASSIGLVANTGELFF
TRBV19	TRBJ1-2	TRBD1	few	TGTGCCAGTAGCGGACAGGGAGGCAACTATGGCTACACCTTC	CASSGQGGNYGYTF
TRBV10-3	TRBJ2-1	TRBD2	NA	TGTGCCATCAGTCCGGGACTAGCGGCCTCCTACAATGAGCAGTTCTTC	CAISPGLAASYNEQFF
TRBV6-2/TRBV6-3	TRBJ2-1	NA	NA	TGTGCCAGCAGTTACTCGATAGCGAGGGGGTACAATGAGCAGTTCTTC	CASSYSIARGYNEQFF
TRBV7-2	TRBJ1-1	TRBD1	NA	TGTGCCAGCAGCTCACAGGGGATGTCTGAAGCTTTCTTT	CASSSQGMSEAFF
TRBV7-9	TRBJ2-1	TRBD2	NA	TGTGCCAGCAGCGGGCCGTTGATAGCGGGAGGGCTTAGGGAGCAGTTCTTC	CASSGPLIAGGLREQFF
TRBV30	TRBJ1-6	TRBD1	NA	TGTGCCTGGAAACCTCGGGACAGAAATTCACCCCTCCACTTT	CAWKPRDRNSPLHF
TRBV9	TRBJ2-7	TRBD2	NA	TGTGCCAGCAGCGTTGGGGAGGGGTCTTGGCTAGCGGGGGAAGCTTCCTACGAGCAGTACTTC	CASSVGEGSWLAGEASYEQYF
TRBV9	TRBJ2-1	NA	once	TGTGCCAGCAGCGTAGCGGGAATAAGGGTTGGGGAGCAGTTCTTC	CASSVAGIRVGEQFF
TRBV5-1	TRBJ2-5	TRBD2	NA	TGCGCCAGCAGCTGGCCAGCGGGGGGCCATACGATACAAGAGACCCAGTACTTC	CASSWPAGGHTIQETQYF
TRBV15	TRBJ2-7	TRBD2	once	TGTGCCACCAGCAGAGATTCCGCGGGGGGACACTACGAGCAGTACTTC	CATSRDSAGGHYEQYF
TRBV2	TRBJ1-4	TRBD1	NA	TGTGCCAGCGGCAGGACAGGGGGGGATGAAAAACTGTTTTTT	CASGRTGGDEKLFF
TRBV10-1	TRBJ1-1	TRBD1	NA	TGCGCCAGCAGTGAAAGGACAGGGTGGAACACTGAAGCTTTCTTT	CASSERTGWNTEAFF
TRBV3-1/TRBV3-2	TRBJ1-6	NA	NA	TGTGCCAGCAGTCTTACTACTGGGAATTCACCCCTCCACTTT	CASSLTTGNSPLHF
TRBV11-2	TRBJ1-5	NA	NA	TGTGCCAGCAGTCCGGACGGGGAAAATCAGCCCCAGCATTTT	CASSPDGENQPQHF
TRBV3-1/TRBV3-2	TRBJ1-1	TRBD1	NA	TGTGCCAGCAGCTACGGGGACAGGGCGAACACTGAAGCTTTCTTT	CASSYGDRANTEAFF